This T cell receptor beta chain was identified during a study of OX40 agonist ivuxolimab in advanced cancers. Overall study: Hepatocellular carcinoma, melanoma, renal cell or head and neck cancer was diagnosed in the dose-escalation patients. Study results and limitations: In general, CD8+ T cells held more expanded clones than CD4+ did, on average. Dose levels from 0.1 to 3.0 mg/kg saw CD4+ and CD8+ blood T cells expand clonally by week 6.

This clone showed up just once. The antigen is not known. Data came from immunoSEQ multiplex PCR; TCRdb stores just in-frame clones and leaves some out. Among tens of thousands of clones listed, about 90% were seen once. Germline CDR1 and CDR2: MDHEN and SYDVKM. The ends lost 2 bases at V and 1 base at J; junction bases unmatched: 6. The CDR3 contains 16 residues. The chain couples TRBV28 to TRBJ2-7; 9 bases agree with TRBD1. Sequencing used CD4+ or CD8+ T cells sorted from blood, obtained in a trial of the OX40 agonist ivuxolimab. The sequence derives from an adult with an advanced solid tumor such as melanoma, head and neck, liver or kidney cancer. DNA for the CDR3: TGTGCCAGCAGTTTAAAAGGGACAGGGAGGTCCTACGAGCAGTACTTC. Translating it yields CASSLKGTGRSYEQYF.